A selection of T cell receptor beta chains follows, all from one sample in a study of cytomegalovirus exposure and HLA in healthy donors. Using immunoSEQ multiplex PCR, the repertoire was profiled, and TCRdb retains in-frame clones only, with some absent. The sample holds about 150,000 clones, around 88% seen once. Specimen: PBMCs. The receptors were sampled from a young man in good health and CMV-seropositive. CDR3s include the opening cysteine and the closing phenylalanine or tryptophan. The D gene is left open where the match is weak.

cdr3_length | j_call | v_call | d_call | cdr3_aa
15 | TRBJ2-5 | TRBV7-2 | . | CASSLVRKGPGAQYF
15 | TRBJ1-2 | TRBV6-5 | TRBD1 | CASSPNDPQGNGYTF
16 | TRBJ1-2 | TRBV5-5 | . | CASSSPPAIRGSGYTF
14 | TRBJ2-5 | TRBV6-5 | . | CASSYSRPQETQYF
15 | TRBJ2-7 | TRBV5-8 | . | CASSLDQGSSYEQYF
22 | TRBJ2-5 | TRBV10-2 | TRBD2 | CASSDDRGLAQREGLRQETQYF
15 | TRBJ2-7 | TRBV9 | . | CASSVAGLSHYEQYF
15 | TRBJ2-1 | TRBV18 | . | CASSPLANDYNEQFF
13 | TRBJ1-1 | TRBV5-4 | . | CASSFEGRTEAFF
13 | TRBJ1-1 | TRBV10-3 | . | CAISGGQNTEAFF
18 | TRBJ2-3 | TRBV4-3 | TRBD2 | CASSQQGGGLATGDTQYF
14 | TRBJ1-4 | TRBV5-6 | . | CASSLRGINEKLFF
15 | TRBJ2-7 | TRBV11-2 | TRBD1 | CASSSYRGTGYEQYF
14 | TRBJ1-2 | TRBV13 | . | CASSQPAVHYGYTF
14 | TRBJ2-3 | TRBV5-4 | TRBD2 | CATGTSGLADTQYF
17 | TRBJ2-6 | TRBV6-1 | TRBD1 | CASSERMGQSGANVLTF
14 | TRBJ2-7 | TRBV7-2 | . | CASNLDGPSYEQYF
15 | TRBJ2-7 | TRBV4-3 | . | CASSQDRDTSYEQYF
15 | TRBJ2-7 | TRBV4-3 | . | CASSQYIGEAYEQYF
14 | TRBJ2-7 | TRBV7-2 | TRBD2 | CASSLSGRGREQYF
10 | TRBJ2-5 | TRBV20-1 | . | CSASGETQYF
15 | TRBJ1-1 | TRBV1 | . | CTSSQDRGAGTEAFF